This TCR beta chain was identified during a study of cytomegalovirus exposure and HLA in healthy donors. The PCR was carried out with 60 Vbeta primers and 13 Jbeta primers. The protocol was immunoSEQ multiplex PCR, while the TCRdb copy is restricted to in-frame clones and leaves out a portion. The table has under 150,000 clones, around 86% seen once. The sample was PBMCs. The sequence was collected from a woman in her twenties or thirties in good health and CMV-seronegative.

CDR3 protein: CASSQLTGELFF. CDR3 DNA sequence: TGTGCCAGCAGCCAACTCACCGGGGAGCTGTTTTTT. The chain carries TRBV14 and TRBJ2-2, with no clear D. Germline loops: CDR1 SGHDN, CDR2 FVKESK. This CDR3 comprises 12 residues. V was clipped by 2 bases and J by 4 bases, with 2 bases between them.